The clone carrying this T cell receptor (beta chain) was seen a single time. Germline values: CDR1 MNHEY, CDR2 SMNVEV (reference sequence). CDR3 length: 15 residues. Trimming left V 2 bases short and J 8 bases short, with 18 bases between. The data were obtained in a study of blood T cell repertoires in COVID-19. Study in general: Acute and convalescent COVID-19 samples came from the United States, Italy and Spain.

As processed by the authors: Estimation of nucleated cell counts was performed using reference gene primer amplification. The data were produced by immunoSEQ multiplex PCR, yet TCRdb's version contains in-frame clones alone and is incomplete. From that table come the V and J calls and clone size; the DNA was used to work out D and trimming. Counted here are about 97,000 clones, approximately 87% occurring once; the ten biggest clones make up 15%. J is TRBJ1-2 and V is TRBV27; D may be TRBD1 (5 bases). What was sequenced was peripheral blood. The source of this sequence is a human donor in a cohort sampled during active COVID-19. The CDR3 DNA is TGTGCCAGCAGTTTAGGATGGGGCGGCTTTCTCGGCTACACCTTC. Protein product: CASSLGWGGFLGYTF.